The TCR beta chain under discussion was sequenced for a study of blood T cells in healthy people across ages. Donors were healthy Caucasian individuals from Russia aged roughly 6 to 100. Between the trimmed V and J ends, which lost 3 bases and 2 bases, there was a span of 14 bases. The CDR3 sequence is 15 residues long. Then a second PCR, running about 6 to 12 cycles, was carried out with a sample-barcoded 5' primer and a J-beta primer mix. A single record per CDR3 protein comes from TCRdb applying MiXCR to the 5' RACE reads. The table has 700,000 to 900,000 distinct CDR3 sequences, 53% seen once. The chain uses TRBV12-3 or TRBV12-4 and TRBJ2-7, with D tentatively TRBD2 (7 bases). The sequencing input was blood. The clonotype originates from a man aged 80 or over in good health. Written as DNA, the CDR3 is TGTGCCAGCAGTTTGGTGGGAGGGGGAACCTACGAGCAGTACTTC. Translating gives CASSLVGGGTYEQYF.